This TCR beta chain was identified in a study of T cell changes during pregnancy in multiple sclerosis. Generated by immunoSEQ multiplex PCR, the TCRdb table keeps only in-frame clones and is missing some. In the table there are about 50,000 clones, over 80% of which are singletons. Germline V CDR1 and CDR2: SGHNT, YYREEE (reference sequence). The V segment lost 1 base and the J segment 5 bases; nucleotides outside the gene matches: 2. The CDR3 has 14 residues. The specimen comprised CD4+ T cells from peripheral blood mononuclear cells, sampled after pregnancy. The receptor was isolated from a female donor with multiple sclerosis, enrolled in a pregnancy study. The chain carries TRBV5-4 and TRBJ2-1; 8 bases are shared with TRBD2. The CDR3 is CASSLPAGDNEQFF. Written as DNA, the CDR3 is TGTGCCAGCAGCTTGCCAGCGGGAGACAATGAGCAGTTCTTC.